This TCR beta chain was identified during a study of shared clonotypes between healthy human individuals. In the naive CD8 group, cells lacked CD45RO and were positively selected for CCR7, so terminally differentiated effector memory CD45RA+ cells were left out. This table comes from immunoSEQ multiplex PCR, and its TCRdb copy is limited to in-frame clones, with some not included. The data contain about 1,800,000 clones, just under 95% of them singletons. The CDR3 consists of 15 residues. Germline V gene sequence: CDR1 MNHEY, CDR2 SMNVEV (reference sequence). Trimming took 6 bases from V and 8 from J, leaving 22 bases between them.

The sample taken for sequencing was naive CD8+ T cells sorted from blood. The sequence was obtained from a man younger than 30 in good health. V usage is TRBV27 and J usage is TRBJ1-2, with D unresolved. The CDR3 loop is CASSPEAGPGWGYTF. The CDR3 nucleotides are TGTGCCAGCAGCCCCGAAGCGGGCCCTGGATGGGGCTACACCTTC.